This T cell receptor beta chain was identified during a study of CD8 T cells in Susac syndrome. This CDR3 spans 14 amino acids. The germline CDR1 and CDR2 sequences are SNHLY and FYNNEI. V was trimmed by 4 bases and J by 3 bases, leaving 11 bases between them. The authors reverse transcribed roughly 0.5 to 1 ug RNA with random hexamers. The immunoSEQ assay covered 54 Vbeta and 13 Jbeta segments for CDR3. Each CDR3 protein gets one entry after TCRdb re-called the immunoSEQ multiplex PCR reads with MiXCR. The sample includes roughly 200,000 distinct CDR3 sequences, around 96% of them seen just once. The TEMRA cells underwent FACS enrichment, while the CD8+ and CD4+ T cells underwent negative isolation.

The chain employs TRBV2 and TRBJ2-3; D may be TRBD1 (5 bases). Material for sequencing was CD4+ T cells from PBMCs. This clonotype was obtained from a human donor in good health. The chain's CDR3 is CASSVRQGTDTQYF. The CDR3, as DNA: TGTGCCAGCAGTGTGCGGCAGGGAACAGATACGCAGTATTTT.